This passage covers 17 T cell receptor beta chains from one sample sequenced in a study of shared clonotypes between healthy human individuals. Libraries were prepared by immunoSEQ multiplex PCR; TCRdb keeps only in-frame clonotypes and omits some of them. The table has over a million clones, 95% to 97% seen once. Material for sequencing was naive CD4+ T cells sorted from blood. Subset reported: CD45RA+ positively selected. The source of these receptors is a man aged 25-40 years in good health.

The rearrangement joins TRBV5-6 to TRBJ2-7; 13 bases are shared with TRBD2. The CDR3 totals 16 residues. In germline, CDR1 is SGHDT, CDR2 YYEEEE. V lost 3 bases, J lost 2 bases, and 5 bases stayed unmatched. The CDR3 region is CASSSRTSGRTYEQYF. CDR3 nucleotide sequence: TGTGCCAGCAGCTCAAGGACTAGCGGGAGAACCTACGAGCAGTACTTC.

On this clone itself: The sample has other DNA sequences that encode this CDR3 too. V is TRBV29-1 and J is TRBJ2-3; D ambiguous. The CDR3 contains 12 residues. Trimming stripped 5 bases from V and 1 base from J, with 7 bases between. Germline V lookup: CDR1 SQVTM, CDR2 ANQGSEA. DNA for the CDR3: TGCAGCGTTCTTTCCGGCACAGATACGCAGTATTTT. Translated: CSVLSGTDTQYF.

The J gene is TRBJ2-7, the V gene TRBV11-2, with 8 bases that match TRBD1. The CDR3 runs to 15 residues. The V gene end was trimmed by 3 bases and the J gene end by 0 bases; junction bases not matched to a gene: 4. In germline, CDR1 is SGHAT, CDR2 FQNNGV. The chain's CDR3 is CASSFGQGPSYEQYF. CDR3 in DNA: TGTGCCAGCAGCTTTGGACAGGGTCCCTCCTACGAGCAGTACTTC.

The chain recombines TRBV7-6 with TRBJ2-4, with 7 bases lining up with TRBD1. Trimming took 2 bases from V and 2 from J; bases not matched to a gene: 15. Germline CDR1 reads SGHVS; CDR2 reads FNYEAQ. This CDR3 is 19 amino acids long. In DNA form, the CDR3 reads TGTGCCAGCAGCTTATCGAGGGGGCAGGGCTTTCATACCAAAAACATTCAGTACTTC. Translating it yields CASSLSRGQGFHTKNIQYF.

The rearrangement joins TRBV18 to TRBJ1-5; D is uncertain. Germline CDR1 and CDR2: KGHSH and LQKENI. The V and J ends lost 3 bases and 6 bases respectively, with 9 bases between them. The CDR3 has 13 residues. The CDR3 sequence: CASSPPGSQPQHF. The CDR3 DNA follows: TGTGCCAGCTCACCTCCAGGATCTCAGCCCCAGCATTTT.

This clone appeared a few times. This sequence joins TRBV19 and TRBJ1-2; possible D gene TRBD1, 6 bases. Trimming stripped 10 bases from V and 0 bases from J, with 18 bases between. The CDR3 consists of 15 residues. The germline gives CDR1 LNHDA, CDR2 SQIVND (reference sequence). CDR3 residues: CATQMGGPPNYGYTF. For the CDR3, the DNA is TGTGCCACCCAAATGGGGGGGCCACCTAACTATGGCTACACCTTC.

The CDR3 region is CASSDPGRPKLFF. In nucleotides, the CDR3 is TGTGCCAGCAGTGATCCGGGCCGGCCGAAACTGTTTTTT. This chain joins TRBV2 and TRBJ1-4; D remains unclear. The V gene lost 3 bases and the J gene lost 11 bases, with 13 bases spanning the gap. The length of the CDR3 is 13 residues. The V gene's germline CDR1 is SNHLY and CDR2 FYNNEI. Full variable domain (rest looked up from reference TRBV2 and TRBJ1-4): EPEVTQTPSHQVTQMGQEVILRCVPISNHLYFYWYRQILGQKVEFLVSFYNNEISEKSEIFDDQFSVERPDGSNFTLKIRSTKLEDSAMYFCASSDPGRPKLFFGSGTQLSVL.

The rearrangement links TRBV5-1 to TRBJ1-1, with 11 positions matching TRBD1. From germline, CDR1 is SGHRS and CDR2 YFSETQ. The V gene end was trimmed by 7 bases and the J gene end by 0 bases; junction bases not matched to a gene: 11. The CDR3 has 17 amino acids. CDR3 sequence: CASAAGTGGFMNTEAFF. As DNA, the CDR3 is TGCGCCAGCGCAGCCGGGACAGGGGGGTTTATGAACACTGAAGCTTTCTTT.

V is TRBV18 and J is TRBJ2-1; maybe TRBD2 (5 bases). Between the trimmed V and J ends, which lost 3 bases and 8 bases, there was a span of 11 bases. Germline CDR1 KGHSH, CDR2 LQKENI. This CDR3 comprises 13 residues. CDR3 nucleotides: TGTGCCAGCTCACCCGGGGTCGTTGATGAGCAGTTCTTC. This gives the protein CASSPGVVDEQFF.

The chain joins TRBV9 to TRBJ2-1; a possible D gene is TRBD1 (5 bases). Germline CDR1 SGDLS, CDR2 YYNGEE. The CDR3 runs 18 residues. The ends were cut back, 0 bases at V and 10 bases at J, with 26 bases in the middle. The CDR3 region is CASSVVVSGRATLKEQFF. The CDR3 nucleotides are TGTGCCAGCAGCGTAGTAGTTTCGGGCAGGGCCACCCTCAAGGAGCAGTTCTTC.

In DNA, the CDR3 is TGCGCCAGCAGCTTGACGGTCTGGTCCGGCAGCACTGAAGCTTTCTTT. Its translation: CASSLTVWSGSTEAFF. The genes are TRBV5-1 and TRBJ1-1; no definite D call. From germline, CDR1 is SGHRS and CDR2 YFSETQ. This CDR3 region has 16 residues. Trimming pared 1 base from V and 4 bases from J, leaving 17 bases between.

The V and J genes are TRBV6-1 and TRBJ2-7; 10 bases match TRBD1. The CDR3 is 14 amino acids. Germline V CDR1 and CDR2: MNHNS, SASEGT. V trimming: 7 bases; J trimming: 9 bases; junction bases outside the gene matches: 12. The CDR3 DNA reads TGTGCCAGCAACGAGAATGGGGACAGGGGCGCGCAGTACTTC. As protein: CASNENGDRGAQYF.

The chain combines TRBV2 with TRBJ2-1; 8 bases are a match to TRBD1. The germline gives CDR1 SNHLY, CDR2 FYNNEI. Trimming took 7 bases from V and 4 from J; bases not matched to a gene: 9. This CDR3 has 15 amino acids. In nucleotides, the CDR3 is TGTGCCAGCAAAGGAGACAGGGGACCTTACAATGAGCAGTTCTTC. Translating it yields CASKGDRGPYNEQFF.

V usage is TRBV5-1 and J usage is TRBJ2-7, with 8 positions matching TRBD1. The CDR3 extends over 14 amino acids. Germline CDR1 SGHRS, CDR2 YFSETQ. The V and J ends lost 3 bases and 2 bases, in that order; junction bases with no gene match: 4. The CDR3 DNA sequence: TGCGCCAGCAGCTGGACAGGGCAACCCTACGAGCAGTACTTC. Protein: CASSWTGQPYEQYF.

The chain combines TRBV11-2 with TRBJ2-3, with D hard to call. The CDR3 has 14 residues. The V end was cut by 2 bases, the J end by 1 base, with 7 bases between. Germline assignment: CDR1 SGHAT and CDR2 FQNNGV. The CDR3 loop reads CASSLLLGTDTQYF. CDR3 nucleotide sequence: TGTGCCAGCAGCTTATTGTTGGGCACAGATACGCAGTATTTT.

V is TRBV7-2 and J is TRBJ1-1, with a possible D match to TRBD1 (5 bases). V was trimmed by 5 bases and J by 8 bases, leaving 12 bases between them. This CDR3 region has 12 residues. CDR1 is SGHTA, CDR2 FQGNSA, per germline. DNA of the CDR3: TGTGCCAGCAGCATCGGGACGACCGAAGCTTTCTTT. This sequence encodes CASSIGTTEAFF.

In nucleotides, the CDR3 is TGTGCCAGCAGTTCCCCCGGGCCATGGGCGACCGGGGAGCTGTTTTTT. Translating it yields CASSSPGPWATGELFF. The chain combines TRBV28 with TRBJ2-2, with unresolved D. Germline V gene sequence: CDR1 MDHEN, CDR2 SYDVKM. Between the trimmed V and J ends, which lost 4 bases and 5 bases, there was a span of 17 bases. CDR3 size: 16 residues.